This T cell receptor (beta chain) originates from a study of blood T cell repertoires in COVID-19. Whole-study context: PBMCs, B-cell-depleted T cells, or T cells provided the cDNA or gDNA that made up the material.

In the authors' workflow: Using reference gene primer amplification, nucleated cell counts were estimated. Profiled with immunoSEQ multiplex PCR; TCRdb holds only in-frame clones, not every one. V and J calls and clone size follow that table, whereas D and trimming were derived from the DNA. The table shows around 270,000 clones, with roughly 86% occurring only once. Material for sequencing was peripheral blood. The sequence was obtained from a man aged 35 to 55 who had recovered from COVID-19.

CDR3: CASSKGTGPYNEQFF. In DNA form, the CDR3 reads TGCGCCAGCAGCAAGGGGACAGGCCCCTACAATGAGCAGTTCTTC. This sequence joins TRBV5-1 and TRBJ2-1; 8 bases map to TRBD1. In germline, CDR1 is SGHRS, CDR2 YFSETQ. The CDR3 sequence is 15 residues long. Trimming cost V 4 bases and J 2 bases; bases outside gene matches: 5.